This T cell receptor beta chain emerged from a study of blood T cell repertoires in COVID-19. Participant-reported clinical history was the basis for cohort assignment. Some clones are missing from TCRdb's copy, which holds only in-frame ones; the method was immunoSEQ multiplex PCR. The sample contains roughly 400,000 clones, 70% to 90% of which appear only once. Germline loops: CDR1 SGHAT, CDR2 FQNNGV. The CDR3 loop spans 17 amino acids. V was clipped by 5 bases and J by 7 bases; unmatched bases: 16. The sample comprised PBMCs or T cells enriched from blood (not recorded which). V is TRBV11-2 and J is TRBJ2-4; TRBD2 aligns across 8 bases. The TCR sequence derives from a woman aged 40 to 55 with acute COVID-19. CDR3 sequence: CASSHIGISGDRNIQYF. CDR3 DNA: TGTGCCAGCAGCCATATCGGGATTAGCGGGGATCGGAACATTCAGTACTTC.